This TCR beta chain was sequenced for a study of T-cell memory formation after mild COVID-19. Study information: Most TCR clusters belonged to a single donor.

CDR1 is LNHNV, CDR2 YYDKDF, per germline (reference sequence). V lost 1 base and J lost 6, with 10 bases in between. The CDR3 runs to 13 residues. The authors produced TCR alpha and TCR beta cDNA libraries with sample barcodes and UMIs by 5'RACE using constant-segment primers. TCRdb ran MiXCR on the 5' RACE reads and lists one entry per CDR3 protein. Among approximately 100,000 distinct CDR3 sequences listed, nearly 25% were seen once. Study-wide points: There were some responding clones in pre-infection memory, which suggested that cross-reactive memory had joined.

This clonotype has a handful of counts. The target antigen is unknown. The sequence was obtained from a young man who had mild COVID-19 (a few samples of this study predate the infection). Cell type and time point are not known. The V call is TRBV15, the J call TRBJ2-7; D remains unclear. The sample comprised PBMCs or a T cell subset sorted from them (not recorded which). This CDR3 reads CATSRGNPCEQYV. CDR3 DNA: TGTGCCACCAGCAGAGGGAATCCATGCGAGCAGTACGTC.